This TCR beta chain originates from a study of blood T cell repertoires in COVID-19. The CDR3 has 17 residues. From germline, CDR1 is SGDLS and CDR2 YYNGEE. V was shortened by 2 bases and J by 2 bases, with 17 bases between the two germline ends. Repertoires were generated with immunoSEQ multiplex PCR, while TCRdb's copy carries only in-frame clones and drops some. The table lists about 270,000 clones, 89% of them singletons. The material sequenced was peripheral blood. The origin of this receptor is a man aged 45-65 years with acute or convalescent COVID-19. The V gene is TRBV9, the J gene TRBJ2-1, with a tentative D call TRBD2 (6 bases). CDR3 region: CASSVPISSGAYNEQFF. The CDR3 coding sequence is TGTGCCAGCAGCGTTCCCATAAGTAGCGGCGCCTACAATGAGCAGTTCTTC. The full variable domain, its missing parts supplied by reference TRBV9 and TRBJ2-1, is DSGVTQTPKHLITATGQRVTLRCSPRSGDLSVYWYQQSLDQGLQFLIQYYNGEERAKGNILERFSAQQFPDLHSELNLSSLELGDSALYFCASSVPISSGAYNEQFFGPGTRLTVL.